This T cell receptor (beta chain) is drawn from a study of T cell clonality in common variable immunodeficiency. This clone has ten or more counts. The antigen is not known. The sequenced fragment ends 3 residues before the CDR3 boundary, so the rest is inferred from the germline J gene. Overall study findings and caveats: Reportedly, TCR beta sequences from common variable immunodeficiency showed fewer deletions and N-nucleotide insertions. CVID subjects shared fewer TCRbeta clones than healthy controls did.

Germline-derived CDR1 and CDR2 are SNHLY and FYNNEI. The CDR3 sequence is 12 residues long. The assay was immunoSEQ multiplex PCR, and TCRdb's table has in-frame clones only and misses some. Listed for the sample are about 29,000 clones, none seen a single time. The sequence was obtained from a person aged 18 to 75 in good health. Sequencing used peripheral blood mononuclear cells. The chain joins TRBV2 to TRBJ1-1; D not certain. The CDR3 bases that were read are TGTGCCAGCACCGCTTCTGTCATTAGA. Protein: CASTASVIR. Given in full, the CDR3 is CASTASVIRAFF.